The 27 T cell receptor beta chains below all came from one sample that was sequenced in a study of blood T cell repertoires in COVID-19. The assay was immunoSEQ multiplex PCR, and TCRdb's table has in-frame clones only and misses some. The data show 110,000 to 150,000 clones, around 88% seen once. The sample comprised peripheral blood. The receptor set was obtained from a woman in her sixties with acute or convalescent COVID-19.

About this clone: Since no conserved phenylalanine or tryptophan closes the CDR3, a read error is the likely cause. The DNA is omitted, as the CDR3 cannot be located on it reliably, and the CDR3 follows TCRdb's listing. V gene TRBV4-3 combines with J gene TRBJ2-7; TRBD1, the D gene given by the table, was not confirmed from the DNA. The CDR3 has 8 amino acids, counting both end residues. Germline assignment: CDR1 LGHNA and CDR2 YSLEER. CDR3 in amino acids: CASSRAIL.

V is TRBV28 and J is TRBJ1-1; the match to TRBD1 covers 9 bases. The CDR3 loop spans 15 amino acids. Germline CDR1 MDHEN, CDR2 SYDVKM. Germline trimming cut 6 bases from V and 5 bases from J; bases unmatched to any gene: 10. CDR3 in DNA: TGTGCCAGCAGACTCAGGACAGGGGATAGGACTGAAGCTTTCTTT. Its protein is CASRLRTGDRTEAFF.

This clone was seen only once. The chain recombines TRBV5-6 with TRBJ2-1; 7 nucleotides line up with TRBD1. Germline-derived CDR1 and CDR2 are SGHDT and YYEEEE. Trimming at V came to 3 bases and at J to 7 bases, leaving 10 bases not matched to a gene. There are 15 residues in the CDR3. CDR3 DNA: TGTGCCAGCAGCTCCTACAGGGGTGTGGGGAATGAGCAGTTCTTC. This sequence encodes CASSSYRGVGNEQFF.

This chain links TRBV6-5 with TRBJ2-7; unclear D gene. The V gene's germline CDR1 is MNHEY and CDR2 SVGAGI. The CDR3 consists of 14 residues. Trimming took off 5 bases at V and 3 bases at J, with 14 bases between the two ends. CDR3 region: CASSRGPTYYEQYF. In DNA form, the CDR3 reads TGTGCCAGCAGTCGAGGCCCTACCTACTACGAGCAGTACTTC.

This clone has a single count. The chain employs TRBV5-1 and TRBJ2-5; tentatively, D is TRBD2 (5 bases). Germline assignment: CDR1 SGHRS and CDR2 YFSETQ. The CDR3 spans 14 residues. V dropped 1 base and J dropped 5 bases, with 12 bases sitting between them. CDR3 region: CASSLNGNRETQYF. CDR3 sequence (DNA): TGCGCCAGCAGCTTGAACGGGAACCGGGAGACCCAGTACTTC.

J is TRBJ2-5 and V is TRBV28, with 8 positions matching TRBD1. Germline-derived CDR1 and CDR2 are MDHEN and SYDVKM. Trimming removed 4 bases from V and 3 bases from J; junction bases left unmatched: 10. This CDR3 contains 16 residues. The CDR3 DNA follows: TGTGCCAGCAGTTCGCCTCGGACAGGGTGGGAAGAGACCCAGTACTTC. It translates to CASSSPRTGWEETQYF.

The count of this clone is one. V and J are TRBV10-3 and TRBJ2-5; D uncertain. CDR1 is ENHRY and CDR2 is SYGVKD in the germline V gene. Trimming cost V 3 bases and J 2 bases, with 13 bases left between them. This CDR3 has 15 amino acids. The CDR3 DNA sequence: TGTGCCATCAGTGACCCCGCAGGAACTCAAGAGACCCAGTACTTC. As protein: CAISDPAGTQETQYF.

Of note for this clone: The junction departs from germline at one end; a sequencing error may be responsible. The chain couples TRBV28 to TRBJ1-6; D ambiguous. The CDR3 has 16 amino acids. CDR1 MDHEN and CDR2 SYDVKM come from the germline V gene. CDR3 in amino acids: CASSTRQLSFNSPLHF. The CDR3 DNA reads as TGTGCCAGCAGTACCAGACAACTCTCCTTTAATTCACCCCTCCACTTT.

The V gene is TRBV6-5, the J gene TRBJ1-1; TRBD1 is a possible D gene (6 bases). Trimming pared 2 bases from V and 4 bases from J, leaving 14 bases between. CDR1 and CDR2 (germline): MNHEY, SVGAGI. There are 15 residues in the CDR3. CDR3 sequence (DNA): TGTGCCAGCAGTTACGGGCAGGGGATTACCACTGAAGCTTTCTTT. Protein sequence: CASSYGQGITTEAFF.

The V and J genes are TRBV11-2 and TRBJ2-6; D uncertain. CDR1 and CDR2 from the germline V gene are SGHAT and FQNNGV. The CDR3 is 15 residues long. V lost 5 bases and J 1 base, leaving 9 bases between the germline ends. The CDR3: CASSPTRSGANVLTF. For the CDR3, the DNA is TGTGCCAGCAGCCCCACGCGGTCTGGGGCCAACGTCCTGACTTTC.

This clone was picked up a small number of times. V usage is TRBV4-3 and J usage is TRBJ2-1; the D is unclear. The V end lost 4 bases, the J end lost 10 bases, and 8 bases lay between the germline ends. CDR3 length equals 11 residues. CDR1 is LGHNA, CDR2 YSLEER, per germline. DNA for the CDR3: TGCGCCAGCAGCCTAAAAGCAGAGCAGTTCTTC. It yields the protein CASSLKAEQFF.

There are a few counts of this clone. The gene calls are TRBV25-1 and TRBJ1-1, with D possibly being TRBD1 (5 bases). The germline V gene has CDR1 MGHDK and CDR2 SYGVNS. V was pared by 2 bases and J by 3 bases, with 7 bases between. This CDR3 has 13 amino acids. The DNA for the CDR3 is TGTGCCAGCAGTGAACGGGGGGACACTGAAGCTTTCTTT. It yields the protein CASSERGDTEAFF.

This rearrangement joins TRBV5-6 to TRBJ1-1; D not resolved. CDR1 SGHDT and CDR2 YYEEEE come from the germline V gene. Trimming removed 1 base from V and 6 bases from J, with 16 bases in between. The CDR3 length is 15 residues. CDR3 amino acids: CASSLFRGVGAEAFF. In DNA, the CDR3 is TGTGCCAGCAGCTTGTTTCGAGGTGTAGGAGCTGAAGCTTTCTTT.

V gene TRBV6-5 combines with J gene TRBJ1-3; TRBD1 matches 9 bases. This CDR3 is built from 15 residues. CDR1 and CDR2 from the germline V gene are MNHEY and SVGAGI. V lost 2 bases to trimming and J lost 4 bases; unmatched junction nucleotides: 3. The CDR3: CASSYGGTGGNTIYF. As DNA, the CDR3 is TGTGCCAGCAGTTACGGGGGGACAGGGGGAAACACCATATATTTT.

CDR3 sequence reads: CASSSAGFTYNEQFF. Here the CDR3 DNA reads TGTGCCAGCAGTTCGGCGGGATTCACCTACAATGAGCAGTTCTTC. The rearrangement joins TRBV6-2 or TRBV6-3 to TRBJ2-1; possibly TRBD2 for D (6 bases). V lost 4 bases to trimming and J lost 2 bases, with 12 bases between them. CDR3 size: 15 residues. The germline CDR1 and CDR2 sequences are MNHEY and SVGEGT.

This rearrangement joins TRBV9 to TRBJ2-7, with D perhaps TRBD1 (5 bases). This CDR3 spans 15 amino acids. Trimming left V 4 bases short and J 2 bases short, with 16 bases between. The germline V gene has CDR1 SGDLS and CDR2 YYNGEE. The CDR3 reads CASSPRLGVPYEQYF. In DNA form, the CDR3 reads TGTGCCAGCAGCCCCCGGTTAGGGGTGCCCTACGAGCAGTACTTC.

CDR3 residues: CASSLEQASGYTF. The CDR3 DNA reads TGTGCCAGCAGCTTAGAACAGGCTAGTGGCTACACCTTC. The chain has TRBV7-9 and TRBJ1-2; perhaps TRBD1 as D (5 bases). Trimming left V 1 base short and J 7 bases short, with 10 bases between. The germline V gene has CDR1 SEHNR and CDR2 FQNEAQ (reference sequence). The CDR3 contains 13 residues.

The chain links TRBV20-1 to TRBJ1-5; a weak D match, TRBD1 (5 bases). V shed 3 bases and J shed 6 bases, with 21 bases lying between them. The CDR3 contains 16 residues. Per germline, CDR1 DFQATT and CDR2 SNEGSKA (reference sequence). CDR3: CSASWQANFRGQPQHF. The CDR3 nucleotides read TGCAGTGCTAGTTGGCAGGCTAATTTTAGGGGTCAGCCCCAGCATTTT.

The chain is built from TRBV28 and TRBJ2-7, with 9 nucleotides matching TRBD1. In germline, CDR1 is MDHEN, CDR2 SYDVKM. This CDR3 is 14 amino acids long. With V trimmed by 5 bases and J by 3 bases, 5 bases remained unmatched. The CDR3 here is CASSDRDRVYEQYF. The DNA of the CDR3 is TGTGCCAGCAGTGACCGGGACAGGGTCTACGAGCAGTACTTC.

This rearrangement joins TRBV7-3 to TRBJ2-3; the match to TRBD1 covers 7 bases. The germline V gene has CDR1 SGHTA and CDR2 FQGTGA. There are 14 residues in the CDR3. Trimming took 5 bases from V and 2 from J; bases not matched to a gene: 4. The CDR3 here is CASSPGQATDTQYF. The CDR3, as DNA: TGTGCCAGCAGCCCAGGACAGGCCACAGATACGCAGTATTTT. The full variable domain, in which reference TRBV7-3 and TRBJ2-3 provide the parts outside the CDR3, is GAGVSQTPSNKVTEKGKYVELRCDPISGHTALYWYRQSLGQGPEFLIYFQGTGAADDSGLPNDRFFAVRPEGSVSTLKIQRTERGDSAVYLCASSPGQATDTQYFGPGTRLTVL.

The chain combines TRBV7-2 with TRBJ2-5; TRBD2 aligns across 8 bases. Germline V gene lookup returns CDR1 SGHTA and CDR2 FQGNSA. The CDR3 sequence is 15 residues long. Losses at the gene ends were 3 bases for V and 5 bases for J; bases not matched to a gene: 8. CDR3 in amino acids: CASSFPGGAVETQYF. The CDR3 coding sequence is TGTGCCAGCAGCTTCCCGGGGGGGGCCGTGGAGACCCAGTACTTC.

Only a few counts were recorded for this clone. The genes are TRBV3-1 (or the pseudogene TRBV3-2) and TRBJ1-1; D ambiguous. V shed 0 bases and J shed 1 base, with 6 bases lying between them. CDR1 LGHDT and CDR2 YNNKEL come from the germline V gene (reference sequence). CDR3 length equals 14 residues. This chain's CDR3 is CASSQDPGNTEAFF. Here the CDR3 DNA reads TGTGCCAGCAGCCAAGATCCAGGGAACACTGAAGCTTTCTTT.

The chain has TRBV16 and TRBJ2-7, with D unresolved. Germline loops: CDR1 KGHSY, CDR2 FQNENV. Trimming removed 5 bases from V and 3 bases from J, with 11 bases in between. CDR3 length: 13 residues. The CDR3 is CASSSNTRYEQYF. CDR3 DNA sequence: TGTGCCAGCAGCTCCAACACCCGCTACGAGCAGTACTTC.

The count of this clone is one. The gene calls are TRBV6-6 and TRBJ1-3; D possibly corresponds to TRBD1 (6 bases). V lost 6 bases to trimming and J lost 1 base, with 13 bases between them. The CDR3 runs to 15 residues. Germline values: CDR1 MNHNY, CDR2 SVGAGI (reference sequence). CDR3 nucleotides: TGTGCCAGCAGAGGCGCGGGGGCTTCTGGAAACACCATATATTTT. Its protein is CASRGAGASGNTIYF.

The V gene is TRBV7-9, the J gene TRBJ2-5; the match to TRBD2 covers 11 bases. J lost 5 bases, V lost 0 bases, and 8 bases had no gene match. This CDR3 is 17 amino acids long. The germline gives CDR1 SEHNR, CDR2 FQNEAQ (reference sequence). The CDR3 reads CASSLALAGGNEETQYF. CDR3 sequence (DNA): TGTGCCAGCAGCTTAGCCTTAGCGGGGGGGAATGAGGAGACCCAGTACTTC.

This chain connects TRBV4-1 to TRBJ2-4; weak D call: TRBD2 (5 bases). The germline V gene encodes CDR1 MGHRA and CDR2 YSYEKL. The V end lost 5 bases, the J end lost 5 bases, and 10 bases lay between the germline ends. The CDR3 runs 13 residues. The chain's CDR3 is CASSSFGENIQYF. The DNA of the CDR3 is TGCGCCAGCAGCTCATTCGGGGAAAACATTCAGTACTTC.

The chain joins TRBV15 to TRBJ2-3; 11 positions agree with TRBD2. The J segment lost 2 bases and the V segment lost 0 bases, leaving 4 bases of the junction unmatched. This CDR3 comprises 17 residues. From germline, CDR1 is LNHNV and CDR2 YYDKDF (reference sequence). DNA for the CDR3: TGTGCCACCAGCAGAGACTATAGCGGGGGGGTCACAGATACGCAGTATTTT. Its protein product is CATSRDYSGGVTDTQYF. The variable domain in full, with the rest retrieved from reference TRBV15 and TRBJ2-3, is DAMVIQNPRYQVTQFGKPVTLSCSQTLNHNVMYWYQQKSSQAPKLLFHYYDKDFNNEADTPDNFQSRRPNTSFCFLDIRSPGLGDTAMYLCATSRDYSGGVTDTQYFGPGTRLTVL.